One and the same sample provided the 9 T cell receptor beta chains below, sequenced in a study of T cells after yellow fever vaccination. TCRdb recomputed calls from the 5' RACE reads with MiXCR, one row per CDR3 protein. This sample yields a few hundred thousand distinct CDR3 sequences, of which roughly 3.3% are seen a single time; less than 3.5% belongs to the top ten. The material sequenced was CD4+ T cells sorted from PBMCs, taken 10 days after the yellow fever booster vaccination. The origin of the receptors is a man between 18 and 35 years old who received the YFV17D yellow fever vaccine.

This chain links TRBV24-1 with TRBJ1-5; D is possibly TRBD1 (5 bases). CDR1 is KGHDR, CDR2 SFDVKD, per germline. The CDR3 runs 12 residues. Trimming shortened V by 9 bases and J by 4 bases, and 9 bases separated the two germline ends. The CDR3: CATCGGNQPQHF. The CDR3 DNA reads as TGTGCCACCTGTGGGGGAAATCAGCCCCAGCATTTT.

This clonotype was observed a few times. The chain links TRBV20-1 to TRBJ1-5; 7 nucleotides agree with TRBD1. With V trimmed by 6 bases and J by 4 bases, 6 bases remained unmatched. This CDR3 spans 13 amino acids. CDR1 is DFQATT, CDR2 SNEGSKA, per germline (reference sequence). In DNA, the CDR3 is TGCAGTGCCGGTACAGGGGTAAATCAGCCCCAGCATTTT. It specifies CSAGTGVNQPQHF.

The sample holds a few counts of this clonotype. The chain carries TRBV5-1 and TRBJ2-5; D uncertain. The CDR3 runs 12 residues. The V end lost 1 base, the J end lost 4 bases, and 5 bases lay between the germline ends. Germline V CDR1 and CDR2: SGHRS, YFSETQ. Here the CDR3 reads CASSLSSETQYF. CDR3 sequence (DNA): TGCGCCAGCAGCTTGTCTTCAGAGACCCAGTACTTC. The full variable domain, its missing parts supplied by reference TRBV5-1 and TRBJ2-5, is KAGVTQTPRYLIKTRGQQVTLSCSPISGHRSVSWYQQTPGQGLQFLFEYFSETQRNKGNFPGRFSGRQFSNSRSEMNVSTLELGDSALYLCASSLSSETQYFGPGTRLLVL.

At least ten counts were recorded for this clonotype. The chain is built from TRBV20-1 and TRBJ1-4, with D unclear. Trimming cost V 2 bases and J 12 bases, with 13 bases left between them. CDR1 is DFQATT, CDR2 SNEGSKA, per germline (reference sequence). The CDR3 runs to 12 residues. The CDR3 DNA reads as TGCAGTGCTAGATCCACCATGGGAGAACTGTTTTTT. This gives the protein CSARSTMGELFF.

The V and J genes are TRBV30 and TRBJ1-1; D perhaps matches TRBD1 (5 bases). This CDR3 is built from 14 residues. Trimming removed 0 bases at V and 4 bases at J, with 12 bases between. Germline loops: CDR1 GTSNPN, CDR2 SVGIG (reference sequence). Here the CDR3 DNA reads TGTGCCTGGAGTGTTTCCGTGGGGGGCACTGAAGCTTTCTTT. It codes for CAWSVSVGGTEAFF.

This clonotype was counted only a few times. The chain combines TRBV6-1 with TRBJ1-2, with D perhaps matching TRBD1 (5 bases). From germline, CDR1 is MNHNS and CDR2 SASEGT. CDR3 length: 12 residues. The V gene lost 6 bases and the J gene lost 5 bases, with 10 bases spanning the gap. CDR3 nucleotides: TGTGCCAGCAGGGGACTCTGGTATGGCTACACCTTC. This codes for CASRGLWYGYTF.

J is TRBJ2-1 and V is TRBV19; TRBD2 matches 15 bases. Per germline, CDR1 LNHDA and CDR2 SQIVND (reference sequence). The V and J ends lost 6 bases and 9 bases, in that order; junction bases with no gene match: 12. The CDR3 contains 17 residues. This CDR3 reads CASSGTSGGWRYSEQFF. In DNA form, the CDR3 reads TGTGCCAGTAGCGGGACTAGCGGGGGGTGGAGGTACTCTGAGCAGTTCTTC.

This clonotype showed up many times. The chain links TRBV5-1 to TRBJ1-1; tentatively, D is TRBD1 (5 bases). Germline-derived CDR1 and CDR2 are SGHRS and YFSETQ. The V end was cut by 6 bases, the J end by 1 base, with 16 bases between. The CDR3 totals 15 residues. CDR3 region: CASKTFPRENTEAFF. DNA for the CDR3: TGCGCCAGCAAGACCTTTCCCAGGGAGAACACTGAAGCTTTCTTT. The variable domain in full, completed from reference TRBV5-1 and TRBJ1-1, reads KAGVTQTPRYLIKTRGQQVTLSCSPISGHRSVSWYQQTPGQGLQFLFEYFSETQRNKGNFPGRFSGRQFSNSRSEMNVSTLELGDSALYLCASKTFPRENTEAFFGQGTRLTVV.

This clonotype was recorded many times. The V and J genes are TRBV18 and TRBJ2-3, with 9 bases that match TRBD1. The V gene's germline CDR1 is KGHSH and CDR2 LQKENI. This CDR3 has 17 amino acids. The V segment lost 3 bases and the J segment 1 base; nucleotides outside the gene matches: 8. The CDR3 DNA sequence: TGTGCCAGCTCACCTTCCGTTAGGACAGGGGGCACAGATACGCAGTATTTT. The encoded protein is CASSPSVRTGGTDTQYF.